The 16 T cell receptor beta chains listed next were all sequenced from one sample in a study of naive and memory T cell subsets. Both TRBC1 and TRBC2 were covered by a beta constant-region primer of two equimolar oligonucleotides. MiXCR, applied by TCRdb to the UMI-ligation and nested PCR reads, yields one record per CDR3 protein. The sample gives tens of thousands of distinct CDR3 sequences, about an eighth of which show up once; around 23% is in the top ten. Sequenced sample: effector memory CD4+ T cells from blood. Stated subset: effector memory, CD45RA- CD27-. The source of these receptors is a human donor in good health.

This clonotype was recorded at least ten times. This chain joins TRBV20-1 and TRBJ2-1, with 7 bases lining up with TRBD1. Per germline, CDR1 DFQATT and CDR2 SNEGSKA (reference sequence). V gave up 6 bases and J gave up 12 bases; unmatched junction bases: 11. The CDR3 runs to 12 residues. DNA for the CDR3: TGCAGTGCCGGACCCGGGACAGTTGGGCAGTTCTTC. Protein product: CSAGPGTVGQFF.

The sample holds a few counts of this clonotype. The rearrangement links TRBV30 to TRBJ2-1, with D uncertain. CDR1 and CDR2 from the germline V gene are GTSNPN and SVGIG (reference sequence). V was pared by 8 bases and J by 2 bases, with 7 bases between. The CDR3 is 11 residues long. In DNA form, the CDR3 reads TGTGCCGTGGGCCCCTACAATGAGCAGTTCTTC. The encoded protein is CAVGPYNEQFF.

The chain carries TRBV12-3 or TRBV12-4 and TRBJ2-2; D not resolved. Trimming removed 6 bases at V and 1 base at J, with 9 bases between. The CDR3 is 14 residues long. The CDR3 sequence: CASRGNRNTGELFF. The DNA for the CDR3 is TGTGCCAGCAGGGGGAACAGGAACACCGGGGAGCTGTTTTTT.

By share, this clonotype ranks as medium-sized. The CDR3 DNA is TGCGCCAGCAGCCAAGGACTGAGACTAGCGGGAACGAATGAGCAGTTCTTC. Protein sequence: CASSQGLRLAGTNEQFF. The chain joins TRBV4-1 to TRBJ2-1; 11 bases fit TRBD2. The CDR3 extends over 17 amino acids. Trimming at V came to 1 base and at J to 7 bases, leaving 9 bases not matched to a gene. Germline V gives CDR1 MGHRA, CDR2 YSYEKL.

This clonotype was recorded many times. The chain employs TRBV12-3 or TRBV12-4 and TRBJ2-4, with 10 bases matching TRBD1. The V segment lost 8 bases and the J segment 8 bases; nucleotides outside the gene matches: 3. This CDR3 has 12 residues. The CDR3 sequence is CASGQGGHIQYF. The DNA for the CDR3 is TGTGCCAGCGGACAGGGGGGACACATTCAGTACTTC.

This clonotype was observed a few times. The chain couples TRBV3-1 to TRBJ2-1; 9 bases fit TRBD2. The V gene end was trimmed by 4 bases and the J gene end by 6 bases; junction bases not matched to a gene: 1. The germline V gene has CDR1 LGHDT and CDR2 YNNKEL (reference sequence). This CDR3 contains 13 residues. As DNA, the CDR3 is TGTGCCAGCAGCCTGGGACTAGCCAATGAGCAGTTCTTC. It yields the protein CASSLGLANEQFF.

The chain combines TRBV5-4 with TRBJ2-1, with TRBD2 identical over 8 bases. V dropped 5 bases and J dropped 8; count of bases not matched to a gene: 15. This CDR3 spans 16 amino acids. Per germline, CDR1 SGHNT and CDR2 YYREEE (reference sequence). CDR3 DNA: TGTGCCAGCAGACTAGCGGAACGGGAGGGTTGGGATGAGCAGTTCTTC. This codes for CASRLAEREGWDEQFF.

This clonotype was counted between two and nine times. The rearrangement links TRBV5-1 to TRBJ2-3, with no clear D. V shed 0 bases and J shed 0 bases, with 8 bases lying between them. Germline V gene data show CDR1 as SGHRS and CDR2 as YFSETQ. This CDR3 is built from 15 residues. The CDR3: CASSLGATSTDTQYF. As DNA, the CDR3 is TGCGCCAGCAGCTTGGGAGCCACTAGCACAGATACGCAGTATTTT.

This clonotype has a handful of counts. The rearrangement joins TRBV9 to TRBJ2-3; perhaps TRBD1 as D (6 bases). The germline gives CDR1 SGDLS, CDR2 YYNGEE. V was cut by 7 bases and J by 2 bases, with 11 bases left in between. This CDR3 comprises 13 residues. The CDR3 nucleotides read TGTGCCAGCGGGGGCTCGAACACAGATACGCAGTATTTT. Protein product: CASGGSNTDTQYF.

This clonotype was found a few times. The junction shows a germline mismatch at one end, possibly a read error. The chain joins TRBV30 to TRBJ1-2; D is undetermined. The CDR3 sequence is 12 residues long. Germline assignment: CDR1 GTSNPN and CDR2 SVGIG (reference sequence). CDR3 protein: CARSMGNYGYTF. CDR3 sequence (DNA): TGTGCCCGGAGTATGGGAAACTATGGCTACACCTTC. Full variable domain (rest looked up from reference TRBV30 and TRBJ1-2): SQTIHQWPATLVQPVGSPLSLECTVEGTSNPNLYWYRQAAGRGLQLLFYSVGIGQISSEVPQNLSASRPQDRQFILSSKKLLLSDSGFYLCARSMGNYGYTFGSGTRLTVV.

This clonotype was recorded many times. V is TRBV10-3 and J is TRBJ2-7, with D possibly being TRBD1 or TRBD2 (5 bases each). CDR3 length: 16 amino acids. Trimming removed 1 base at V and 0 bases at J, with 13 bases between. The V gene's germline CDR1 is ENHRY and CDR2 SYGVKD. The CDR3 here is CAISEFDRGASYEQYF. In DNA, the CDR3 is TGTGCCATCAGTGAGTTCGACAGAGGGGCCTCCTACGAGCAGTACTTC.

The chain couples TRBV5-1 to TRBJ2-7; 9 nucleotides agree with TRBD1. Germline CDR1 reads SGHRS; CDR2 reads YFSETQ. The CDR3 is made up of 13 amino acids. Trimming cost V 4 bases and J 5 bases; bases outside gene matches: 4. The CDR3 nucleotides are TGCGCCAGCAGCCCCGGACAGGGGAACGAGCAGTACTTC. Translation gives CASSPGQGNEQYF.

This clonotype appeared a few times. The chain carries TRBV5-4 and TRBJ2-3, with TRBD2 matching over 9 bases. Losses at the gene ends were 3 bases for V and 2 bases for J; bases not matched to a gene: 4. CDR1 is SGHNT and CDR2 is YYREEE in the germline V gene (reference sequence). The CDR3 runs 15 residues. This chain's CDR3 is CASSSTSGYTDTQYF. CDR3 nucleotides: TGTGCCAGCAGCTCGACTAGCGGTTACACAGATACGCAGTATTTT.

V usage is TRBV7-9 and J usage is TRBJ2-7; D ambiguous. The length of the CDR3 is 12 residues. Trimming pared 2 bases from V and 5 bases from J, leaving 7 bases between. The germline V gene encodes CDR1 SEHNR and CDR2 FQNEAQ (reference sequence). The CDR3 region is CASSLSFHEQYF. CDR3 DNA sequence: TGTGCCAGCAGCTTAAGTTTCCACGAGCAGTACTTC.

The chain uses TRBV4-1 and TRBJ2-7; 7 bases agree with TRBD2. The germline CDR1 and CDR2 sequences are MGHRA and YSYEKL. The CDR3 totals 16 residues. The V and J ends lost 1 base and 0 bases, in that order; junction bases with no gene match: 6. CDR3 loop: CASSQVLAVSSYEQYF. In nucleotides, the CDR3 is TGCGCCAGCAGCCAAGTCCTAGCGGTAAGCTCCTACGAGCAGTACTTC.

The chain links TRBV9 to TRBJ2-1; 9 bases match TRBD2. With 0 bases clipped from V and 7 bases from J, the junction kept 5 bases outside the gene matches. Per the germline V gene, CDR1 is SGDLS and CDR2 is YYNGEE. This CDR3 comprises 15 residues. Written as DNA, the CDR3 is TGTGCCAGCAGCGTAGAGGTAGCGGGAGTAAATGAGCAGTTCTTC. Translation gives CASSVEVAGVNEQFF.